The rows below give T cell receptor beta chains drawn from one sample of a study of vaccination and CD4 T cells after COVID-19. TCRdb ran MiXCR on the PCR reads and lists one entry per CDR3 protein. The data contain 10,000 or so distinct CDR3 sequences, about 28% of them singletons. Their recognized antigens are unknown. Sample: CD4+ T cells from blood, cultured in vitro, taken after SARS-CoV-2 vaccination. Every receptor here comes from a human donor who had recovered from COVID-19. CDR3s leave out the opening cysteine and the closing phenylalanine or tryptophan.

>TRBV23-1
ATTPRRRNTEAF
>TRBV7-9
ASRGTGGSNTGELF
>TRBV20-1
SARDREEVNTEAF
>TRBV24-1
ATSDHTGGGETQY
>TRBV12-3/TRBV12-4
ASSFRGRGGYT
>TRBV12-3/TRBV12-4
ASSWGQRNQPQH
>TRBV7-9
ASRPPDSPNEKLF
>TRBV30
AWKRLAGENEQF
>TRBV27
ASSLRTGWTEAF
>TRBV7-9
ASSLGANTGELF
>TRBV25-1
ASSEPGPSYEQY
>TRBV30
AWSEKGGSNQPQH
>TRBV6-2/TRBV6-3
ASSLNSLYTQY
>TRBV4-2
ASSQVSRGSKVEQF
>TRBV19
ASRRVDGPYEQY
>TRBV24-1
ATSDPGLAGPYNEQF
>TRBV15
ATSPGSTEAF
>TRBV14
ASSQERTSGRNEQY
>TRBV6-2/TRBV6-3
ASSYGGGNTIY
>TRBV11-2
ASSSIAGENTGELF
>TRBV18
ASSPAGMQPQH
>TRBV5-1
ASSKREDGTGELF
>TRBV20-1
SASAVAYLVSYEQY
>TRBV19
ASSIGGLSLAKNIQY
>TRBV30
AWNPGTASTDTQY
>TRBV18
ASSPTPNTDTQY
>TRBV29-1
SVERGTTEAF
>TRBV5-6
ASTMGWEQF
>TRBV5-1
ASSLAPFGDEQY
>TRBV15
ATSREVSRPSFSYNEQF
>TRBV5-5
ASSLAATSGIGGQETQY
>TRBV5-4
ASSFLRLADYNEQF